The 32 T cell receptor beta chains in this list originate from one sample, sequenced in a study of cytomegalovirus exposure and HLA in healthy donors. PCR used 60 Vbeta primers and 13 Jbeta primers. Assay used: immunoSEQ multiplex PCR; TCRdb lists only in-frame clones, some missing. The table shows about 150,000 clones, with approximately 80% occurring only once. Sequencing was done on a sample of PBMCs. These receptors all come from a man aged 25-40 years in good health and CMV-seropositive.

This sequence joins TRBV5-4 and TRBJ2-5; 10 nucleotides line up with TRBD2. Germline V CDR1 and CDR2: SGHNT, YYREEE (reference sequence). This CDR3 contains 15 residues. The V gene end was trimmed by 6 bases and the J gene end by 3 bases; junction bases not matched to a gene: 8. CDR3 protein: CASTTSSGSEETQYF. CDR3 nucleotides: TGTGCCAGCACCACTTCTAGCGGGAGCGAAGAGACCCAGTACTTC.

This chain links TRBV11-2 with TRBJ2-7; the D is unclear. V was pared by 4 bases and J by 1 base, with 11 bases between. The V gene's germline CDR1 is SGHAT and CDR2 FQNNGV. The length of the CDR3 is 14 residues. The CDR3 protein is CASSSHRTSYEQYF. The CDR3, as DNA: TGTGCCAGCAGCTCACACAGAACTTCCTACGAGCAGTACTTC. Full variable domain (rest looked up from reference TRBV11-2 and TRBJ2-7): EAGVAQSPRYKIIEKRQSVAFWCNPISGHATLYWYQQILGQGPKLLIQFQNNGVVDDSQLPKDRFSAERLKGVDSTLKIQPAKLEDSAVYLCASSSHRTSYEQYFGPGTRLTVT.

The count of this clone is one. V gene TRBV29-1 combines with J gene TRBJ2-1; maybe TRBD2 (6 bases). CDR1 and CDR2 from the germline V gene are SQVTM and ANQGSEA. V lost 3 bases and J 4 bases, leaving 16 bases between the germline ends. The CDR3 runs to 15 residues. In DNA, the CDR3 is TGCAGCGTTGAGGAAGGACCGGGAGCTTACAATGAGCAGTTCTTC. Protein sequence: CSVEEGPGAYNEQFF.

This chain uses TRBV19 with TRBJ1-1; perhaps TRBD1 as D (6 bases). This CDR3 is built from 18 residues. The germline V and J ends were trimmed by 3 bases and 3 bases, with 23 bases remaining between them. The germline gives CDR1 LNHDA, CDR2 SQIVND (reference sequence). CDR3 region: CASSISHRVSTADTEAFF. CDR3 coding DNA: TGTGCCAGTAGTATTTCACACAGGGTCTCGACGGCGGACACTGAAGCTTTCTTT.

J is TRBJ2-2 and V is TRBV28; 8 bases align to TRBD2. Germline V gene lookup returns CDR1 MDHEN and CDR2 SYDVKM. The CDR3 loop spans 14 amino acids. V shed 8 bases, J shed 5 bases, and the junction held 7 bases outside the gene matches. CDR3 sequence: CASSLAGGTGELFF. CDR3 DNA sequence: TGTGCCAGCTCTCTAGCGGGCGGGACCGGGGAGCTGTTTTTT.

This sequence joins TRBV5-1 and TRBJ2-7; 8 bases are shared with TRBD2. V gave up 0 bases and J gave up 5 bases; unmatched junction bases: 10. The CDR3 covers 16 residues. Germline CDR1 is SGHRS and CDR2 is YFSETQ. CDR3 loop: CASSLASSGNRNEQYF. The CDR3 region has the DNA TGCGCCAGCAGCTTGGCCAGTAGCGGGAATAGGAACGAGCAGTACTTC.

The V call is TRBV7-3, the J call TRBJ2-5; TRBD2 matches at 13 bases. With 5 bases clipped from V and 2 bases from J, the junction kept 11 bases outside the gene matches. The CDR3 sequence is 18 residues long. Looked up from germline, CDR1 is SGHTA and CDR2 is FQGTGA. CDR3 sequence reads: CASSLSGLAGAGQETQYF. The CDR3 nucleotides read TGTGCCAGCAGCCTTAGTGGACTAGCGGGAGCGGGGCAAGAGACCCAGTACTTC.

In regard to this clone: This sample includes further DNA sequences coding for the same CDR3. V usage is TRBV12-5 and J usage is TRBJ2-3; D call uncertain. The V end was cut by 1 base, the J end by 1 base, with 6 bases between. CDR3 length: 14 amino acids. Germline V lookup: CDR1 LGHNT, CDR2 FRNRAP. CDR3 sequence (DNA): TGTGCTAGTGGTTTGGATATTGGCACAGATACGCAGTATTTT. Its translation: CASGLDIGTDTQYF.

The rearrangement joins TRBV5-4 to TRBJ2-7; TRBD2 agrees at 8 bases. Per the germline V gene, CDR1 is SGHNT and CDR2 is YYREEE (reference sequence). V trimming: 4 bases; J trimming: 0 bases; junction bases outside the gene matches: 6. The CDR3 runs to 15 residues. The CDR3 DNA sequence: TGTGCCAGCAGCACCACTAGCGGTAGCTCCTACGAGCAGTACTTC. This translates into CASSTTSGSSYEQYF. The variable domain in full, completed from reference TRBV5-4 and TRBJ2-7, reads ETGVTQSPTHLIKTRGQQVTLRCSSQSGHNTVSWYQQALGQGPQFIFQYYREEENGRGNFPPRFSGLQFPNYSSELNVNALELDDSALYLCASSTTSGSSYEQYFGPGTRLTVT.

The V gene is TRBV27, the J gene TRBJ2-3; 12 bases match TRBD2. The CDR3 consists of 16 residues. CDR1 is MNHEY and CDR2 is SMNVEV in the germline V gene (reference sequence). V was pared by 6 bases and J by 3 bases, with 7 bases of the junction left unmatched. DNA of the CDR3: TGTGCCAGCAGCTTGAGGACTAGCGGGATGACAGATACGCAGTATTTT. It translates to CASSLRTSGMTDTQYF.

The rearrangement links TRBV18 to TRBJ2-2; TRBD1 aligns across 9 bases. Germline CDR1 is KGHSH and CDR2 is LQKENI. The CDR3 covers 15 residues. V lost 3 bases to trimming and J lost 4 bases; unmatched junction nucleotides: 3. DNA of the CDR3: TGTGCCAGCTCACCCGGGACAGGGCCCACCGGGGAGCTGTTTTTT. It is translated as CASSPGTGPTGELFF. The variable domain in full, with the rest retrieved from reference TRBV18 and TRBJ2-2, is NAGVMQNPRHLVRRRGQEARLRCSPMKGHSHVYWYRQLPEEGLKFMVYLQKENIIDESGMPKERFSAEFPKEGPSILRIQQVVRGDSAAYFCASSPGTGPTGELFFGEGSRLTVL.

V usage is TRBV9 and J usage is TRBJ2-3, with D maybe TRBD1 (5 bases). Germline CDR1 is SGDLS and CDR2 is YYNGEE. The CDR3 is 16 residues long. V was trimmed by 3 bases and J by 0 bases, leaving 14 bases between them. CDR3 DNA: TGTGCCAGCAGCGCCGGTGCCGGACAAAGCACAGATACGCAGTATTTT. It specifies CASSAGAGQSTDTQYF.

The table lists this clone with a count of one. CDR3 nucleotides: TGTGCCAGCAGCATGCTAACGAGACAGGGGTCCTCCTACAATGAGCAGTTCTTC. Residues: CASSMLTRQGSSYNEQFF. The chain recombines TRBV5-6 with TRBJ2-1; TRBD1 aligns across 8 bases. Germline V gene data show CDR1 as SGHDT and CDR2 as YYEEEE. Trimming at V came to 4 bases and at J to 0 bases, leaving 12 bases not matched to a gene. This CDR3 comprises 18 residues.

The chain has TRBV27 and TRBJ2-1; 16 nucleotides agree with TRBD2. V was clipped by 4 bases and J by 10 bases; unmatched bases: 7. Germline CDR1 reads MNHEY; CDR2 reads SMNVEV (reference sequence). The CDR3 covers 16 residues. The CDR3 nucleotides are TGTGCCAGCAGTTCCCCGGGACTAGCGGGAGGGTGGGAGCAGTTCTTC. It specifies CASSSPGLAGGWEQFF.

CDR3 DNA: TGTGCCAGCAGCCATGGCAAGGAGCGTCGGCTCGAGCAGTACTTC. Its translation is CASSHGKERRLEQYF. The rearrangement joins TRBV9 to TRBJ2-7; D uncertain. V gave up 4 bases and J gave up 6 bases, with 20 bases separating them. This CDR3 is built from 15 residues. Per the germline V gene, CDR1 is SGDLS and CDR2 is YYNGEE.

The DNA for the CDR3 is TGTGCCAGCAGCGTATCCCAGAACACTGAAGCTTTCTTT. Translated: CASSVSQNTEAFF. V and J are TRBV9 and TRBJ1-1; D ambiguous. CDR1 and CDR2 (germline): SGDLS, YYNGEE. The CDR3 contains 13 residues. V was trimmed by 1 base and J by 1 base, leaving 5 bases between them.

J is TRBJ2-1 and V is TRBV28; TRBD2 matches at 11 bases. V trimming: 6 bases; J trimming: 4 bases; junction bases outside the gene matches: 5. The CDR3 extends over 15 amino acids. The germline gives CDR1 MDHEN, CDR2 SYDVKM. The chain's CDR3 is CASRPGTSGYNEQFF. CDR3 bases: TGTGCCAGCAGACCCGGGACTAGCGGATACAATGAGCAGTTCTTC.

In its sample, this clone was seen once. The chain is built from TRBV29-1 and TRBJ2-3, with TRBD2 identical over 8 bases. The CDR3 extends over 15 amino acids. The V gene end was trimmed by 7 bases and the J gene end by 2 bases; junction bases not matched to a gene: 11. In germline, CDR1 is SQVTM, CDR2 ANQGSEA. The CDR3 region has the DNA TGCAGCGGAAAAAATAGCGGGGCAAACACAGATACGCAGTATTTT. This encodes CSGKNSGANTDTQYF.

The rearrangement uses TRBV30 and TRBJ2-4; TRBD2 aligns across 10 bases. This CDR3 is built from 19 residues. CDR1 is GTSNPN, CDR2 SVGIG, per germline (reference sequence). With 4 bases clipped from V and 0 bases from J, the junction kept 15 bases outside the gene matches. CDR3 region: CAWTSGRVLFAPAKNIQYF. The CDR3 region has the DNA TGTGCCTGGACTAGCGGGAGAGTTTTATTTGCCCCAGCCAAAAACATTCAGTACTTC.

The J gene is TRBJ2-7, the V gene TRBV18; 8 positions match TRBD2. Unmatched junction bases numbered 1, after V lost 2 bases and J lost 1 base. CDR1 and CDR2 from the germline V gene are KGHSH and LQKENI. This CDR3 contains 14 residues. CDR3 sequence: CASSPSGGSYEQYF. The CDR3 region has the DNA TGTGCCAGCTCACCAAGCGGGGGTTCCTACGAGCAGTACTTC. Drawing the rest from reference TRBV18 and TRBJ2-7, the complete variable domain is NAGVMQNPRHLVRRRGQEARLRCSPMKGHSHVYWYRQLPEEGLKFMVYLQKENIIDESGMPKERFSAEFPKEGPSILRIQQVVRGDSAAYFCASSPSGGSYEQYFGPGTRLTVT.

The rearrangement links TRBV5-6 to TRBJ2-7, with 7 bases lining up with TRBD1. The V segment lost 5 bases and the J segment 5 bases; nucleotides outside the gene matches: 7. The CDR3 loop spans 13 amino acids. Germline values: CDR1 SGHDT, CDR2 YYEEEE. The CDR3 DNA reads as TGTGCCAGCAGTCATGACAGGGTGGACGAGCAGTACTTC. Protein sequence: CASSHDRVDEQYF. Full variable domain (remainder filled in from reference TRBV5-6 and TRBJ2-7): DAGVTQSPTHLIKTRGQQVTLRCSPKSGHDTVSWYQQALGQGPQFIFQYYEEEERQRGNFPDRFSGHQFPNYSSELNVNALLLGDSALYLCASSHDRVDEQYFGPGTRLTVT.

The V call is TRBV27, the J call TRBJ2-2; unclear D gene. Trimming cost V 7 bases and J 4 bases, with 7 bases left between them. CDR1 is MNHEY, CDR2 SMNVEV, per germline (reference sequence). The CDR3 is made up of 12 amino acids. The CDR3 nucleotides read TGTGCCAGCAAGTTCGGCACCGGGGAGCTGTTTTTT. Residues: CASKFGTGELFF.

This clone has more than one count but fewer than ten. This chain joins TRBV15 and TRBJ2-3; 10 bases match TRBD2. The V gene end was trimmed by 5 bases and the J gene end by 4 bases; junction bases not matched to a gene: 6. Germline V gene data show CDR1 as LNHNV and CDR2 as YYDKDF (reference sequence). CDR3 size: 15 residues. The CDR3 coding sequence is TGTGCCACCAGCCCAAGCGGGAGGGCCTCAGATACGCAGTATTTT. This gives the protein CATSPSGRASDTQYF.

The sample holds one count of this clone. The V call is TRBV28, the J call TRBJ1-5; D gene ambiguous. The ends were cut back, 5 bases at V and 3 bases at J, with 8 bases in the middle. This CDR3 contains 13 residues. Germline V gene data show CDR1 as MDHEN and CDR2 as SYDVKM. The CDR3 DNA reads TGTGCCAGCAGTCGAGGCCCCAATCAGCCCCAGCATTTT. It is translated as CASSRGPNQPQHF.

The rearrangement links TRBV27 to TRBJ2-3; 8 nucleotides line up with TRBD2. Germline V lookup: CDR1 MNHEY, CDR2 SMNVEV (reference sequence). The ends lost 3 bases at V and 2 bases at J; junction bases unmatched: 7. There are 16 residues in the CDR3. CDR3: CASSFAAGVITDTQYF. The CDR3 DNA sequence: TGTGCCAGCAGTTTTGCAGCGGGAGTAATCACAGATACGCAGTATTTT.

Comment on this clone: At one of its ends the junction is not consistent with the germline gene, which may arise from a read error. The rearrangement links TRBV6-1 to TRBJ2-1, with D uncertain. The CDR3 loop spans 13 amino acids. Germline CDR1 and CDR2: MNHNS and SASEGT. The CDR3 region is CASSEASHNEQFF. In nucleotides, the CDR3 is TGTGCCAGCAGTGAAGCCTCCCACAATGAGCAGTTCTTC.

The chain links TRBV11-2 to TRBJ1-2; 8 bases map to TRBD1. The J segment lost 8 bases and the V segment lost 4 bases, leaving 3 bases of the junction unmatched. Per germline, CDR1 SGHAT and CDR2 FQNNGV. This CDR3 spans 12 amino acids. In nucleotides, the CDR3 is TGTGCCAGCAGCTCCGACAGGGGAGGCTACACCTTC. This codes for CASSSDRGGYTF.

The chain carries TRBV25-1 and TRBJ2-2; 12 positions agree with TRBD1. The length of the CDR3 is 17 residues. The germline gives CDR1 MGHDK, CDR2 SYGVNS. Trimming at V came to 2 bases and at J to 6 bases, leaving 7 bases not matched to a gene. The CDR3 reads CASSEIGTGGSAGELFF. DNA for the CDR3: TGTGCCAGCAGTGAAATTGGGACAGGGGGCTCGGCCGGGGAGCTGTTTTTT.

The V gene is TRBV29-1, the J gene TRBJ1-4; 7 bases match TRBD1. Germline CDR1 is SQVTM and CDR2 is ANQGSEA. V lost 7 bases to trimming and J lost 13 bases; unmatched junction nucleotides: 15. The CDR3 spans 13 residues. The CDR3 protein is CSANRGPRERLFF. The CDR3 DNA sequence: TGCAGCGCCAACAGGGGCCCAAGGGAACGACTGTTTTTT.

This chain uses TRBV5-6 with TRBJ2-5; tentatively, D is TRBD2 (6 bases). The DNA end is more similar to TRBJ2-7, so the J call may be wrong. The CDR3 totals 15 residues. Germline V gene sequence: CDR1 SGHDT, CDR2 YYEEEE. In DNA, the CDR3 is TGTGCCAGCAGCCCTAGCGTCAGGAGCTCCTACGAGCAGTACTTC. Its protein product is CASSPSVRSSYEQYF.

V is TRBV5-4 and J is TRBJ2-1; 16 bases line up with TRBD2. This CDR3 is 16 amino acids long. J lost 7 bases, V lost 0 bases, and 1 base had no gene match. Germline V gives CDR1 SGHNT, CDR2 YYREEE (reference sequence). CDR3 residues: CASSLGGLAGGNEQFF. CDR3 nucleotide sequence: TGTGCCAGCAGCTTGGGGGGACTAGCGGGAGGGAATGAGCAGTTCTTC.

The V gene is TRBV9, the J gene TRBJ2-6, with 9 bases lining up with TRBD1. After removal of 2 bases from V and 4 bases from J, the junction contained 7 bases not matched to a gene. Looked up from germline, CDR1 is SGDLS and CDR2 is YYNGEE. The CDR3 runs to 17 residues. The CDR3 coding sequence is TGTGCCAGCAGCGTCCGGGACAGGGCGTACGGGGCCAACGTCCTGACTTTC. The encoded protein is CASSVRDRAYGANVLTF. The full variable domain, with the rest looked up from reference TRBV9 and TRBJ2-6, is DSGVTQTPKHLITATGQRVTLRCSPRSGDLSVYWYQQSLDQGLQFLIQYYNGEERAKGNILERFSAQQFPDLHSELNLSSLELGDSALYFCASSVRDRAYGANVLTFGAGSRLTVL.